The 21 T cell receptor beta chains presented below share a single source sample, sequenced in a study of blood T cell repertoires in COVID-19. This table comes from immunoSEQ multiplex PCR, and its TCRdb copy is limited to in-frame clones, with some not included. Found here are 99,000 or so clones, 70% to 90% of them singletons; the top ten hold 10% to 15%. The sequenced sample was peripheral blood. These receptors came from a woman aged 55-69 years in a cohort sampled during active or convalescent COVID-19.

V usage is TRBV5-1 and J usage is TRBJ2-3; TRBD2 matches at 8 bases. The CDR3 runs to 14 residues. Germline CDR1 reads SGHRS; CDR2 reads YFSETQ. The V and J ends lost 4 bases and 6 bases, in that order; junction bases with no gene match: 7. CDR3 sequence (DNA): TGCGCCAGCAGCAGAGCGGGGGTAGGGGATACGCAGTATTTT. It yields the protein CASSRAGVGDTQYF.

The CDR3 loop reads CASSVTSGRAPFNYNEQFF. CDR3 bases: TGTGCCAGCAGTGTAACGAGCGGGAGGGCGCCCTTTAACTACAATGAGCAGTTCTTC. The rearrangement joins TRBV6-1 to TRBJ2-1, with 10 bases that match TRBD2. The junction had 15 bases not matched to a gene; V was cut back by 4 bases and J by 3 bases. This CDR3 contains 19 residues. In germline, CDR1 is MNHNS, CDR2 SASEGT.

The J gene is TRBJ2-1, the V gene TRBV20-1; possibly TRBD2 for D (6 bases). Per the germline V gene, CDR1 is DFQATT and CDR2 is SNEGSKA (reference sequence). CDR3 length equals 11 residues. Trimming left V 4 bases short and J 10 bases short, with 11 bases between. Written as DNA, the CDR3 is TGCAGTGCTACGCAGGGAGGAGAGCAGTTCTTC. Amino acids: CSATQGGEQFF.

The rearrangement uses TRBV5-1 and TRBJ1-1, with TRBD1 matching over 10 bases. The CDR3 consists of 13 residues. Germline V lookup: CDR1 SGHRS, CDR2 YFSETQ. Trimming cost V 3 bases and J 6 bases; bases outside gene matches: 2. The CDR3 DNA sequence: TGCGCCAGCAGCTCCGGACAGGGGGCTGAAGCTTTCTTT. Residues: CASSSGQGAEAFF. Full variable domain (missing parts from reference TRBV5-1 and TRBJ1-1): KAGVTQTPRYLIKTRGQQVTLSCSPISGHRSVSWYQQTPGQGLQFLFEYFSETQRNKGNFPGRFSGRQFSNSRSEMNVSTLELGDSALYLCASSSGQGAEAFFGQGTRLTVV.

V and J are TRBV7-9 and TRBJ1-5; D possibly corresponds to TRBD1 (5 bases). The CDR3 is 15 residues long. V lost 5 bases and J 0 bases, leaving 11 bases between the germline ends. Germline lookup yields CDR1 SEHNR and CDR2 FQNEAQ (reference sequence). CDR3 loop: CASSRTGDSNQPQHF. CDR3 nucleotides: TGTGCCAGCAGCCGAACGGGGGATAGCAATCAGCCCCAGCATTTT.

This clone turned up a few times. The V gene is TRBV5-5, the J gene TRBJ1-4; a weak D match, TRBD1 (6 bases). CDR3 length: 17 amino acids. V was shortened by 5 bases and J by 4 bases, with 21 bases between the two germline ends. Germline CDR1 SGHKS, CDR2 YYEKEE (reference sequence). CDR3 DNA: TGTGCCAGCAGTTCACTTCCTATGGACAGAATTAATGAAAAACTGTTTTTT. Protein: CASSSLPMDRINEKLFF.

Points on this clone: At one boundary the junction diverges from the germline segment, which might be a read error. V and J are TRBV7-7 and TRBJ2-5; TRBD2 aligns across 9 bases. Germline loops: CDR1 SSHAT, CDR2 FNYEAQ (reference sequence). This CDR3 has 15 amino acids. CDR3 region: CASSRNAREGETQYF. As DNA, the CDR3 is TGTGCTAGCAGCCGCAACGCGCGGGAGGGGGAGACCCAGTACTTC.

The chain carries TRBV7-8 and TRBJ2-7, with 7 bases matching TRBD1. Germline V CDR1 and CDR2: SGHVS, FQNEAQ. With V trimmed by 5 bases and J by 2 bases, 9 bases remained unmatched. This CDR3 has 15 residues. This CDR3 is CASSPRTGPTYEQYF. The CDR3 DNA sequence: TGTGCCAGCAGCCCAAGGACAGGTCCCACCTACGAGCAGTACTTC.

The genes are TRBV7-8 and TRBJ1-1, with 7 bases lining up with TRBD1. The V and J ends lost 8 bases and 1 base, in that order; junction bases with no gene match: 10. The CDR3 has 15 amino acids. CDR1 SGHVS and CDR2 FQNEAQ come from the germline V gene. This CDR3 is CASHVIRTGNTEAFF. The CDR3 nucleotides are TGTGCCAGCCATGTGATACGGACAGGGAACACTGAAGCTTTCTTT.

The chain carries TRBV6-5 and TRBJ1-2; TRBD1 might be the D (5 bases). CDR3 length: 13 amino acids. V lost 2 bases and J 6 bases, leaving 10 bases between the germline ends. CDR1 and CDR2 (germline): MNHEY, SVGAGI. The CDR3 coding sequence is TGTGCCAGCAGTTACCCAGGGTTGAATGGCTACACCTTC. It translates to CASSYPGLNGYTF.

The V call is TRBV9, the J call TRBJ2-5, with D possibly matching TRBD1 (6 bases). The CDR3 extends over 15 amino acids. V lost 0 bases and J lost 1, with 10 bases in between. Germline-derived CDR1 and CDR2 are SGDLS and YYNGEE. Written as DNA, the CDR3 is TGTGCCAGCAGCGTAGGGGGACACTCCCAAGAGACCCAGTACTTC. It translates to CASSVGGHSQETQYF. The whole variable domain, filled in from reference TRBV9 and TRBJ2-5, reads DSGVTQTPKHLITATGQRVTLRCSPRSGDLSVYWYQQSLDQGLQFLIQYYNGEERAKGNILERFSAQQFPDLHSELNLSSLELGDSALYFCASSVGGHSQETQYFGPGTRLLVL.

The J gene is TRBJ2-2, the V gene TRBV19, with TRBD2 matching over 16 bases. Germline CDR1 reads LNHDA; CDR2 reads SQIVND (reference sequence). With V trimmed by 6 bases and J by 3 bases, 4 bases remained unmatched. This CDR3 has 17 amino acids. In DNA, the CDR3 is TGTGCCAGTAGGGGACTAGCGGGAGGGCCCGACACCGGGGAGCTGTTTTTT. Its translation is CASRGLAGGPDTGELFF.

The chain employs TRBV7-8 and TRBJ2-2; D ambiguous. The CDR3 runs to 14 residues. V gave up 5 bases and J gave up 2 bases, with 9 bases separating them. Germline CDR1 reads SGHVS; CDR2 reads FQNEAQ. CDR3 residues: CASSPQVNTGELFF. CDR3 nucleotides: TGTGCCAGCAGCCCCCAGGTTAACACCGGGGAGCTGTTTTTT.

The V call is TRBV5-1, the J call TRBJ1-1; a possible D gene is TRBD1 (6 bases). Germline V lookup: CDR1 SGHRS, CDR2 YFSETQ. CDR3 length equals 15 residues. V lost 2 bases, J lost 4 bases, and 15 bases lay in between. The CDR3 loop is CASSLQGLGPTEAFF. CDR3 coding DNA: TGCGCCAGCAGCTTACAGGGATTGGGACCCACTGAAGCTTTCTTT. Full variable domain (remainder filled in from reference TRBV5-1 and TRBJ1-1): KAGVTQTPRYLIKTRGQQVTLSCSPISGHRSVSWYQQTPGQGLQFLFEYFSETQRNKGNFPGRFSGRQFSNSRSEMNVSTLELGDSALYLCASSLQGLGPTEAFFGQGTRLTVV.

Written as DNA, the CDR3 is TGTGCCAGCAGCTCCCACAGGGGGCTAGGAGATCAGCCCCAGCATTTT. Its translation is CASSSHRGLGDQPQHF. The chain combines TRBV11-2 with TRBJ1-5; 9 nucleotides align to TRBD1. The germline gives CDR1 SGHAT, CDR2 FQNNGV. J was trimmed by 5 bases and V by 4 bases; bases with no gene match: 9. The CDR3 length is 16 residues.

This clone was recorded a few times. The genes are TRBV5-4 and TRBJ2-1, with 10 positions matching TRBD1. The CDR3 consists of 14 residues. Germline loops: CDR1 SGHNT, CDR2 YYREEE (reference sequence). Trimming at V came to 5 bases and at J to 7 bases, leaving 6 bases not matched to a gene. In DNA, the CDR3 is TGTGCCAGCAGTCTAAGGACAGGGGGGAATGAGCAGTTCTTC. It translates to CASSLRTGGNEQFF.

The chain links TRBV5-1 to TRBJ1-4, with unresolved D. Germline-derived CDR1 and CDR2 are SGHRS and YFSETQ. The CDR3 runs 15 residues. Between the trimmed V and J ends, which lost 3 bases and 3 bases, there was a span of 12 bases. As DNA, the CDR3 is TGCGCCAGCAGCTCAGGTGGGAGGGCTAATGAAAAACTGTTTTTT. It codes for CASSSGGRANEKLFF.

The genes are TRBV5-1 and TRBJ2-7; the D gene is possibly TRBD2 (6 bases). Per the germline V gene, CDR1 is SGHRS and CDR2 is YFSETQ. Trimming removed 2 bases at V and 3 bases at J, with 21 bases between. The CDR3 contains 17 residues. The chain's CDR3 is CASSLTIPGLENYEQYF. CDR3 DNA sequence: TGCGCCAGCAGCTTAACTATCCCGGGACTTGAGAACTACGAGCAGTACTTC.

The CDR3: CASSFGTGTDTQYF. In nucleotides, the CDR3 is TGTGCCAGCAGCTTCGGGACAGGGACAGATACGCAGTATTTT. The chain couples TRBV5-6 to TRBJ2-3, with TRBD1 matching over 9 bases. The V segment lost 2 bases and the J segment 3 bases; nucleotides outside the gene matches: 1. In germline, CDR1 is SGHDT, CDR2 YYEEEE. The CDR3 consists of 14 residues.

The CDR3 DNA reads TGTGCCAGCAGCTTGTGGGACAGGGGGCTTACTGAAGCTTTCTTT. Translation gives CASSLWDRGLTEAFF. The chain recombines TRBV5-6 with TRBJ1-1; 12 bases agree with TRBD1. V gave up 1 base and J gave up 5 bases; unmatched junction bases: 3. The CDR3 sequence is 15 residues long. Germline CDR1 reads SGHDT; CDR2 reads YYEEEE. Variable domain in full (rest from reference TRBV5-6 and TRBJ1-1): DAGVTQSPTHLIKTRGQQVTLRCSPKSGHDTVSWYQQALGQGPQFIFQYYEEEERQRGNFPDRFSGHQFPNYSSELNVNALLLGDSALYLCASSLWDRGLTEAFFGQGTRLTVV.

The chain combines TRBV2 with TRBJ1-5; 8 bases match TRBD1. Germline lookup yields CDR1 SNHLY and CDR2 FYNNEI. The CDR3 runs to 15 residues. V lost 7 bases to trimming and J lost 3 bases; unmatched junction nucleotides: 8. The CDR3 DNA follows: TGTGCCAGCAAGAAAGCGGGACAGGACAATCAGCCCCAGCATTTT. The encoded protein is CASKKAGQDNQPQHF. The complete variable domain, with remaining parts taken from reference TRBV2 and TRBJ1-5, reads EPEVTQTPSHQVTQMGQEVILRCVPISNHLYFYWYRQILGQKVEFLVSFYNNEISEKSEIFDDQFSVERPDGSNFTLKIRSTKLEDSAMYFCASKKAGQDNQPQHFGDGTRLSIL.